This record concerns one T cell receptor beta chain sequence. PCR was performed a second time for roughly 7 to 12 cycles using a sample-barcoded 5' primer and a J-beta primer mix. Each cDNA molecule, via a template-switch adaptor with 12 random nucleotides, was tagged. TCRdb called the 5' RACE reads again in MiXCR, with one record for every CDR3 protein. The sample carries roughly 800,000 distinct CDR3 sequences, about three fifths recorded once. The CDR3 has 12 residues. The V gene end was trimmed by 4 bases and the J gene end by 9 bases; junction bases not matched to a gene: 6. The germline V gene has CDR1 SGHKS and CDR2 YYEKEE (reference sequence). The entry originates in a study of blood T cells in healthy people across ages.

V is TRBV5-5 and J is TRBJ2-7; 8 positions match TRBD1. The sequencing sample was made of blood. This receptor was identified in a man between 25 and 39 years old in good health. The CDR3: CASSLDRAGQYF. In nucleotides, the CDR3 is TGTGCCAGCAGCCTGGACAGGGCTGGGCAGTACTTC.